This record covers a single TCR beta chain. Its antigen is not identified. The germline CDR1 and CDR2 sequences are LGHNA and YSLEER. The CDR3 spans 17 residues. With 0 bases clipped from V and 4 bases from J, the junction kept 5 bases outside the gene matches. TCRdb recomputed calls from the 5' RACE reads with MiXCR, one row per CDR3 protein. The sample consists of around 680,000 distinct CDR3 sequences, more than 6.5% of them appearing once. These data belong to a study of identical twins. Donors uniformly comprised healthy Caucasians. Study-level points and caveats: It was cross-sectional statistical analysis, not following the same donors, that the conclusions relied on.

These data were also reused for a study on yellow fever vaccine responses in identical twins.

The receptor's source is a woman under 30 in good health. Specimen: PBMCs. V and J are TRBV4-3 and TRBJ2-1, with 11 bases lining up with TRBD2. CDR3 sequence reads: CASSQDRASGRYNEQFF. CDR3 coding DNA: TGCGCCAGCAGCCAAGATAGGGCTAGCGGGAGGTACAATGAGCAGTTCTTC.